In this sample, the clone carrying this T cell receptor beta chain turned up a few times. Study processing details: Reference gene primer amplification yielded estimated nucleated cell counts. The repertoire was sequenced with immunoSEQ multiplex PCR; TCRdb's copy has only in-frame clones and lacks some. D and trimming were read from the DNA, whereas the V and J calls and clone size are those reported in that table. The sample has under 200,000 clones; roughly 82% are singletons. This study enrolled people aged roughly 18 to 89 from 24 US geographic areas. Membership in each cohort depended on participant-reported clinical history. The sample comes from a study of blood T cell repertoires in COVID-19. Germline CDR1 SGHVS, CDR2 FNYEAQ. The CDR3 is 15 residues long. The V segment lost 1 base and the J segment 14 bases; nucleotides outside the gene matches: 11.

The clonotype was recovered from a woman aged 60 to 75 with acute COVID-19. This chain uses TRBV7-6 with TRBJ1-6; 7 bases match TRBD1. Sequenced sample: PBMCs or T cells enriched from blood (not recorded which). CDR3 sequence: CASSLGSGAQGTLHF. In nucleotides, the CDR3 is TGTGCCAGCAGCTTAGGTTCGGGGGCACAGGGGACCCTCCACTTT.